This TCR beta chain stems from a study of control samples from healthy donors and cancer patients. Sequenced by immunoSEQ multiplex PCR; TCRdb stores in-frame clones only, minus some. The listing records approximately 190,000 clones. Germline V gene lookup returns CDR1 LNHDA and CDR2 SQIVND (reference sequence). V lost 3 bases and J 3 bases, leaving 14 bases between the germline ends. The CDR3 runs 15 residues. The V gene is TRBV19, the J gene TRBJ2-5; D is perhaps TRBD2 (5 bases). The sample was blood. The sequence was collected from a woman in her twenties or thirties in good health. CDR3 in amino acids: CASSMSSAREETQYF. For the CDR3, the DNA is TGTGCCAGTAGTATGTCCTCCGCGAGGGAAGAGACCCAGTACTTC.